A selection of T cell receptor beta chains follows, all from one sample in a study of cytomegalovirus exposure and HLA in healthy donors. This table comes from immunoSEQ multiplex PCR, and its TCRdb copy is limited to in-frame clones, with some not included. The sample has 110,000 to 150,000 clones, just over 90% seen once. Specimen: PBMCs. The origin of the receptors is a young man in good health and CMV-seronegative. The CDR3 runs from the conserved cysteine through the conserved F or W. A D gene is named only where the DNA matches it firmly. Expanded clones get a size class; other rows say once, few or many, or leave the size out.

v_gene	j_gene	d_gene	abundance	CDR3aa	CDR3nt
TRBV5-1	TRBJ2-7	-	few	CASSPTLQGSSYEQYF	TGCGCCAGCAGCCCTACCTTACAGGGCAGCTCCTACGAGCAGTACTTC
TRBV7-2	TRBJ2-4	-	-	CASSFDRAKNIQYF	TGTGCCAGCAGCTTTGATCGGGCCAAAAACATTCAGTACTTC
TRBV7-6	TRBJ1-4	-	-	CASSPSTGKLFF	TGTGCCAGCAGCCCCTCGACAGGAAAACTGTTTTTT
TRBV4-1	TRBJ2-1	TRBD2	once	CASSQASGGIGNEQFF	TGCGCCAGCAGCCAAGCATCGGGGGGGATTGGCAATGAGCAGTTCTTC
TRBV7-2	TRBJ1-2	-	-	CASRTSPYGYTF	TGTGCCAGCAGAACTAGTCCGTATGGCTACACCTTC
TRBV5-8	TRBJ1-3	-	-	CASLYATIYF	TGTGCCAGCCTCTATGCCACCATATATTTT
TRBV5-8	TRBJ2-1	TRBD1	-	CASKMGTGKGSEQFF	TGTGCCAGCAAAATGGGGACAGGGAAAGGAAGTGAGCAGTTCTTC
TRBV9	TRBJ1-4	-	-	CASSVGQTTNEKLFF	TGTGCCAGCAGCGTAGGACAGACAACTAATGAAAAACTGTTTTTT
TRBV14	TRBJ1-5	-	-	CASSQAAGAPQHF	TGTGCCAGCAGCCAAGCCGCTGGGGCGCCCCAGCATTTT
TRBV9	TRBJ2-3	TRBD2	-	CASSITRGGRDTQYF	TGTGCCAGCAGCATTACTCGCGGGGGGAGAGATACGCAGTATTTT
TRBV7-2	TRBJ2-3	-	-	CASSLLVRTDTQYF	TGTGCCAGCAGCTTGCTAGTCCGCACAGATACGCAGTATTTT
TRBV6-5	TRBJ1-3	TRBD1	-	CASRDRGNTIYF	TGTGCCAGCAGGGACAGGGGAAACACCATATATTTT
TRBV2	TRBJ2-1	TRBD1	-	CASSPDRAGEQFF	TGTGCCAGCAGTCCCGACAGGGCAGGTGAGCAGTTCTTC
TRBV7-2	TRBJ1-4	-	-	CASSLDGVGGEKLFF	TGTGCCAGCAGCTTAGATGGGGTCGGGGGGGAAAAACTGTTTTTT
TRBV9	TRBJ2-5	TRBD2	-	CASSASGGPMETQYF	TGTGCCAGCAGCGCTAGCGGGGGGCCGATGGAGACCCAGTACTTC
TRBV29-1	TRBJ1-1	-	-	CSVRRKQGTEAFF	TGCAGCGTTAGGCGGAAACAGGGCACTGAAGCTTTCTTT
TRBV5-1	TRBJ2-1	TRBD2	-	CASSLERGNEQFF	TGCGCCAGCAGCTTGGAGCGGGGTAATGAGCAGTTCTTC
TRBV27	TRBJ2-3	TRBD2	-	CASSLRGRTSGKTDTQYF	TGTGCCAGCAGTTTAAGGGGGCGGACTAGCGGAAAAACAGATACGCAGTATTTT
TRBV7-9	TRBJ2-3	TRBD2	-	CASSSGLAGSDTQYF	TGTGCCAGCAGCTCCGGACTAGCGGGATCGGATACGCAGTATTTT
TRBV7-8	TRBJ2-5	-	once	CASSLGWDSLQYF	TGTGCCAGCAGCTTAGGGTGGGACTCCCTTCAGTACTTC
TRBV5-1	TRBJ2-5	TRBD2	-	CASSWKAGGVQETQYF	TGCGCCAGCAGCTGGAAAGCGGGGGGGGTCCAAGAGACCCAGTACTTC
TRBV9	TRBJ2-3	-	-	CASSVGAGLPRSADTQYF	TGTGCCAGCAGCGTAGGAGCGGGCCTGCCCCGGTCCGCAGATACGCAGTATTTT
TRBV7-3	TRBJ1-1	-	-	CASSSSRGNTEAFF	TGTGCCAGCAGCTCAAGCAGGGGAAACACTGAAGCTTTCTTT
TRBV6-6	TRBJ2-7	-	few	CASSLLDLGGDEQYF	TGTGCCAGCAGTTTGCTCGACTTAGGCGGGGACGAGCAGTACTTC
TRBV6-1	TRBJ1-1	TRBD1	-	CASSEVRTGGDTEAFF	TGTGCCAGCAGTGAAGTAAGAACAGGGGGTGACACTGAAGCTTTCTTT
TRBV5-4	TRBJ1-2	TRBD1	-	CASSLGTGSNYGYTF	TGTGCCAGCAGCTTGGGGACAGGGTCGAACTATGGCTACACCTTC